A selection of T cell receptor beta chains follows, all from one sample in a study of breast tumors, draining lymph nodes, adjacent tissues. TCRdb re-called the multiplex PCR reads with MiXCR, one entry per CDR3 protein. Seen here are some 170,000 distinct CDR3 sequences, more than 25% observed once, and the top ten hold around 4%. The sequencing input was axillary lymph node tissue. These receptors all stem from a female donor with breast cancer. Some clones in this sample may be carry-over from other donors' samples. CDR3s include the opening cysteine and the closing phenylalanine or tryptophan. The order of the fields is J gene, D gene, clone size, V gene, CDR3 protein, CDR3 DNA. The D gene is left open where the match is weak. Clone size is given for some rows only: seen once, a few or many times, or a class if the clone is expanded.

J gene: TRBJ2-1
D gene: -
clone size: -
V gene: TRBV15
CDR3 protein: CATSRDLSHSSYNEQFF
CDR3 DNA: TGTGCCACCAGCAGAGATCTCAGTCACAGCTCCTACAATGAGCAGTTCTTC

J gene: TRBJ2-5
D gene: TRBD2
clone size: few
V gene: TRBV5-6
CDR3 protein: CASRGVAGQETQYF
CDR3 DNA: TGTGCCAGCAGAGGGGTAGCGGGCCAAGAGACCCAGTACTTC

J gene: TRBJ2-5
D gene: -
clone size: -
V gene: TRBV5-6
CDR3 protein: CASSLMRPAGETQYF
CDR3 DNA: TGTGCCAGCAGCTTGATGCGCCCAGCGGGAGAGACCCAGTACTTC

J gene: TRBJ2-5
D gene: -
clone size: -
V gene: TRBV10-3
CDR3 protein: CAISDPSTGTQYF
CDR3 DNA: TGTGCCATCAGTGATCCCTCGACAGGGACCCAGTACTTC

J gene: TRBJ2-7
D gene: TRBD1
clone size: many
V gene: TRBV5-1
CDR3 protein: CASRETGGNVYEQYF
CDR3 DNA: TGCGCCAGCAGAGAAACAGGGGGCAATGTCTACGAGCAGTACTTC

J gene: TRBJ2-1
D gene: -
clone size: many
V gene: TRBV5-1
CDR3 protein: CASSLDPFNEQFF
CDR3 DNA: TGCGCCAGCAGCTTGGATCCCTTCAATGAGCAGTTCTTC

J gene: TRBJ1-2
D gene: -
clone size: few
V gene: TRBV28
CDR3 protein: CASRHDLGAGDGYTF
CDR3 DNA: TGTGCCAGCAGACACGATTTAGGGGCCGGCGATGGCTACACCTTC

J gene: TRBJ2-2
D gene: TRBD2
clone size: -
V gene: TRBV6-6
CDR3 protein: CASSHGGSTGELFF
CDR3 DNA: TGTGCCAGCAGTCACGGGGGGAGTACCGGGGAGCTGTTTTTT

J gene: TRBJ1-6
D gene: -
clone size: many
V gene: TRBV15
CDR3 protein: CATSRDFGTRLKRDSPLHF
CDR3 DNA: TGTGCCACCAGCAGAGATTTTGGTACACGTCTGAAAAGGGATTCACCCCTCCACTTT

J gene: TRBJ2-3
D gene: TRBD1
clone size: -
V gene: TRBV7-2
CDR3 protein: CASSLTGRTDTQYF
CDR3 DNA: TGTGCCAGCAGCTTGACAGGGCGCACAGATACGCAGTATTTT

J gene: TRBJ1-2
D gene: -
clone size: many
V gene: TRBV10-3
CDR3 protein: CAISVVGHNYGYTF
CDR3 DNA: TGTGCCATCAGTGTTGTGGGTCACAACTATGGCTACACCTTC

J gene: TRBJ1-5
D gene: TRBD1
clone size: -
V gene: TRBV7-2
CDR3 protein: CASSPRGGGNQPQHF
CDR3 DNA: TGTGCCAGCAGCCCGAGAGGGGGCGGCAATCAGCCCCAGCATTTT

J gene: TRBJ1-5
D gene: -
clone size: once
V gene: TRBV20-1
CDR3 protein: CSASYGRGIQPQHF
CDR3 DNA: TGCAGTGCTAGTTACGGGAGGGGCATTCAGCCCCAGCATTTT

J gene: TRBJ2-3
D gene: -
clone size: many
V gene: TRBV3-1
CDR3 protein: CASSPRTAYTDTQYF
CDR3 DNA: TGTGCCAGCAGCCCCAGGACAGCGTACACAGATACGCAGTATTTT

J gene: TRBJ2-3
D gene: TRBD1
clone size: many
V gene: TRBV19
CDR3 protein: CASSLGQGNSDTQYF
CDR3 DNA: TGTGCCAGTAGTCTAGGACAGGGGAACTCAGATACGCAGTATTTT

J gene: TRBJ2-7
D gene: -
clone size: many
V gene: TRBV27
CDR3 protein: CASSPRVSSYEQYF
CDR3 DNA: TGTGCCAGCAGTCCCCGAGTCAGCTCCTACGAGCAGTACTTC

J gene: TRBJ2-1
D gene: -
clone size: -
V gene: TRBV28
CDR3 protein: CASSYGLPEGSSYNEQFF
CDR3 DNA: TGTGCCAGCAGTTACGGCCTACCTGAGGGAAGCTCCTACAATGAGCAGTTCTTC

J gene: TRBJ1-1
D gene: -
clone size: few
V gene: TRBV7-8
CDR3 protein: CASSKRTAFEAFF
CDR3 DNA: TGTGCCAGCAGCAAGCGGACAGCCTTTGAAGCCTTCTTT

J gene: TRBJ2-5
D gene: -
clone size: few
V gene: TRBV11-2
CDR3 protein: CASSVEGGSETQYF
CDR3 DNA: TGTGCCAGCAGCGTTGAAGGGGGATCGGAGACCCAGTACTTC

J gene: TRBJ2-1
D gene: -
clone size: many
V gene: TRBV27
CDR3 protein: CASSPRNNEQFF
CDR3 DNA: TGTGCCAGCAGTCCCAGAAACAATGAGCAGTTCTTC

J gene: TRBJ1-1
D gene: -
clone size: -
V gene: TRBV19
CDR3 protein: CASSIGNTEAFF
CDR3 DNA: TGTGCCAGTAGTATTGGGAACACTGAAGCTTTCTTT

J gene: TRBJ1-2
D gene: -
clone size: many
V gene: TRBV10-3
CDR3 protein: CAISDAGGKNYGYTF
CDR3 DNA: TGTGCCATCAGTGATGCGGGGGGCAAAAACTATGGCTACACCTTC

J gene: TRBJ2-1
D gene: TRBD2
clone size: -
V gene: TRBV7-2
CDR3 protein: CASSLCLAGHNEQFF
CDR3 DNA: TGTGCCAGCAGCTTATGTCTAGCGGGACACAATGAGCAGTTCTTC

J gene: TRBJ2-1
D gene: TRBD1
clone size: many
V gene: TRBV30
CDR3 protein: CAWSVAGTGLSYNEQFF
CDR3 DNA: TGTGCCTGGAGTGTAGCAGGGACAGGGCTATCCTACAATGAGCAGTTCTTC

J gene: TRBJ2-1
D gene: -
clone size: many
V gene: TRBV7-9
CDR3 protein: CASSLAGPPFNEQFF
CDR3 DNA: TGTGCCAGCAGTCTGGCCGGGCCGCCCTTCAATGAGCAGTTCTTC

J gene: TRBJ2-7
D gene: TRBD1
clone size: -
V gene: TRBV19
CDR3 protein: CASSRSDRGHEQYF
CDR3 DNA: TGTGCCAGTAGTAGGTCGGACAGGGGCCACGAGCAGTACTTC

J gene: TRBJ2-1
D gene: -
clone size: once
V gene: TRBV19
CDR3 protein: CASSGGLSNEQFF
CDR3 DNA: TGTGCCAGTAGTGGTGGACTGTCCAATGAGCAGTTCTTC

J gene: TRBJ2-7
D gene: -
clone size: many
V gene: TRBV10-3
CDR3 protein: CAISEKGVVYEQYF
CDR3 DNA: TGTGCCATCAGTGAGAAGGGGGTGGTCTACGAGCAGTACTTC

J gene: TRBJ1-2
D gene: -
clone size: once
V gene: TRBV6-1
CDR3 protein: CASSERARERGYAF
CDR3 DNA: TGTGCCAGCAGTGAACGGGCCAGGGAAAGGGGCTACGCCTTC